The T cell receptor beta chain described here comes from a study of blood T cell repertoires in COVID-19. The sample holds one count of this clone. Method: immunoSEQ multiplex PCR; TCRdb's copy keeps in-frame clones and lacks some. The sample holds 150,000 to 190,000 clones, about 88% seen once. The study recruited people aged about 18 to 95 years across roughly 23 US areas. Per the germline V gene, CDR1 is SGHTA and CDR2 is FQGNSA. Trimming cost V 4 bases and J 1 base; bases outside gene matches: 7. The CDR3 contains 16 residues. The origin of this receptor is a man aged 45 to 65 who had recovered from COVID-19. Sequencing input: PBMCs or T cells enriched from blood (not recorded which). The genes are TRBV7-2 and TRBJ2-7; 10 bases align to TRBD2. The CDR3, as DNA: TGTGCCAGCAGCTGGGGGGCTAGCGGGGGTTCCTACGAGCAGTACTTC. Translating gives CASSWGASGGSYEQYF.